This TCR beta chain was observed in a study of T cell repertoires in cytomegalovirus infection. Turning to the study itself: Well-studied HLA-B-restricted epitopes and recently identified HLA-C-restricted epitopes of CMV were both used in the study.

Study results and limitations: In two of eight donors, the top clonotype was HLA-C-restricted CMV-specific.

This clonotype was observed many times. The antigen is not known. Each CDR3 protein is one row after TCRdb ran MiXCR on the reads. The data show 830,000 or so distinct CDR3 sequences, with 32% seen just once and under 15% held by the top ten. The sample was cultured CD8+ T cells from PBMCs, taken from culture after CMV antigen stimulation. The TCR sequence derives from a human donor in good health (CMV status not recorded). Some clones in this sample may be carry-over from other donors' samples.

Written as DNA, the CDR3 is TGTGCCAGCAGCTTAGCCTGGACTGACACCGGGGAGCTGTTTTTT. Protein product: CASSLAWTDTGELFF. The rearrangement joins TRBV11-1 to TRBJ2-2, with a tentative D call TRBD2 (5 bases). With 0 bases removed from V and 3 bases from J, the gap between germline ends came to 8 bases. This CDR3 spans 15 amino acids. Looked up from germline, CDR1 is SGHAT and CDR2 is FQDESV (reference sequence).